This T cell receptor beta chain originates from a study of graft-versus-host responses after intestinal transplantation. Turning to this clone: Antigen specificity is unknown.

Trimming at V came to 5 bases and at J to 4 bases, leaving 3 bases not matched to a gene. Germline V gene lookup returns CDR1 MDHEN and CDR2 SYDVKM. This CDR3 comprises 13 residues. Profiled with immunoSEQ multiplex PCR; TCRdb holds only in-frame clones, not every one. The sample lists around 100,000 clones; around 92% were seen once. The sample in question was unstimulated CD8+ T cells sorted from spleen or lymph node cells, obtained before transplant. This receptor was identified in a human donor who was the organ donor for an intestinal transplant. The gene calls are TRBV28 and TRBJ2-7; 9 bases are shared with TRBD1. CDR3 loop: CASSRDREYEQYF. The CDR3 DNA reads TGTGCCAGCAGTCGGGACAGGGAGTACGAGCAGTACTTC. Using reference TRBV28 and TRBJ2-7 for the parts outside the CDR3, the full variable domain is DVKVTQSSRYLVKRTGEKVFLECVQDMDHENMFWYRQDPGLGLRLIYFSYDVKMKEKGDIPEGYSVSREKKERFSLILESASTNQTSMYLCASSRDREYEQYFGPGTRLTVT.